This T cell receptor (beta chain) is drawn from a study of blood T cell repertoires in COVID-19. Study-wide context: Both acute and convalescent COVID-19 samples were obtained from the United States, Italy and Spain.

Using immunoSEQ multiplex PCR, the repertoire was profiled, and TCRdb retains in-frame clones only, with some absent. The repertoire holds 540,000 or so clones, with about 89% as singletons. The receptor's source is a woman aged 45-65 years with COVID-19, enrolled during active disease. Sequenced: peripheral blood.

CDR3 coding DNA: TGTGCCATCAGTGAGTTGATAGCGGGGGAGATAGATACGCAGTATTTT. Translating it yields CAISELIAGEIDTQYF. V is TRBV10-3 and J is TRBJ2-3; 9 bases are a match to TRBD2. This CDR3 is 16 amino acids long. Trimming at V came to 1 base and at J to 5 bases, leaving 7 bases not matched to a gene. Per germline, CDR1 ENHRY and CDR2 SYGVKD.